This T cell receptor beta chain appears in the sequencing data of a study of blood T cell repertoires in COVID-19. As for the study in general: From the United States, Italy and Spain came samples of acute and convalescent COVID-19. Sources were T cells, B-cell-depleted T cells, or PBMCs; the material itself was cDNA or gDNA.

How the authors handled the data: Cell counts per sample came from amplifying reference gene primers. The data were produced by immunoSEQ multiplex PCR, yet TCRdb's version contains in-frame clones alone and is incomplete. D and trimming come from the DNA, and the V and J calls and clone size come from that table. The sample records roughly 18,000 clones, 80% being singletons. Between the trimmed V and J ends, which lost 3 bases and 5 bases, there was a span of 10 bases. The CDR3 has 14 residues. CDR1 and CDR2 (germline): KGHSH, LQKENI. The chain carries TRBV18 and TRBJ1-4; unclear D gene. The clonotype comes from a man of 80 years or more with acute or convalescent COVID-19. The sample comprised peripheral blood. CDR3 sequence reads: CASSPATSNEKLFF. As DNA, the CDR3 is TGTGCCAGCTCACCGGCGACATCAAATGAAAAACTGTTTTTT.